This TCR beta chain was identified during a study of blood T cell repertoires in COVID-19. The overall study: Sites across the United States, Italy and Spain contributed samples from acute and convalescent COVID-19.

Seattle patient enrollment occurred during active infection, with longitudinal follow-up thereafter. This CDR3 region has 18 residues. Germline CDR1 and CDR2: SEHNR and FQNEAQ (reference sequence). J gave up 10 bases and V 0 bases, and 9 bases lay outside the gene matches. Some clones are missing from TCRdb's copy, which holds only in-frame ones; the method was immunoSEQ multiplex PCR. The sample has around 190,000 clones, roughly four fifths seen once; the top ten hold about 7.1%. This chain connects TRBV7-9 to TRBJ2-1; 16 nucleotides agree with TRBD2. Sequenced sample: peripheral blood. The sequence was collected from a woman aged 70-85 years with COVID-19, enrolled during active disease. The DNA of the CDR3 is TGTGCCAGCAGCTTAGCGTGGGGGACTAGCGGGAGGGCCAGGGAGCAGTTCTTC. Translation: CASSLAWGTSGRAREQFF.